The source of this T cell receptor (beta chain) is a study of regulatory T cells in long-lasting Graves disease. Whole-study results and caveats: No thyroid tissue was studied; the work used peripheral blood only.

This clonotype was seen at least ten times. The target antigen is unknown. V shed 4 bases and J shed 3 bases, with 7 bases lying between them. Germline-derived CDR1 and CDR2 are LGHDT and YNNKEL (reference sequence). The CDR3 loop spans 13 amino acids. Stated time point: newly diagnosed GD, antithyroid drugs for less than 3 months. Generation of the TCR library employed RNA extracted from PBMCs. With iRepertoire HTBI primers and Arm-PCR of CDR3 regions, TCR beta libraries were built. TCRdb reprocessed the multiplex PCR reads with MiXCR, giving one entry per CDR3 protein. The data contain roughly 420,000 distinct CDR3 sequences, about 16% of them seen just once; the ten biggest clones take up 23%. The sample was also linked to a second study, of T cells in Graves' hyperthyroidism and ophthalmopathy. According to that study: The primer set for the first-round RT-PCR of the TCR CDR3 was HTBI. The model's output predicted ophthalmopathy at a median of about 6.5 months prior to onset.

This clonotype originated in a woman aged 18-29 years with Graves disease. The chain combines TRBV3-1 with TRBJ1-5; D gene uncertain. This sample comprised peripheral blood mononuclear cells (PBMCs), obtained at new diagnosis, from a patient treated with antithyroid drugs. CDR3 sequence (DNA): TGTGCCAGCAGCCGGGAATACAATCAGCCCCAGCATTTT. Its translation: CASSREYNQPQHF.